Given below is one TCR beta chain in context. Its antigen is unknown. The data belong to a study of beta chain features in type 1 diabetes. Overall study: All of the samples together had more than 95 million sorted cells examined.

Study-wide results and caveats: More deletions and fewer insertions at VDJ junctions were found in patients with type 1 diabetes. Although PCR might favor shorter templates, it would do so equally in patients and controls. A moderate, significant TCRB CDR3 shortening appeared in type 1 diabetes across four CD4+ subsets.

Of the isolated RNA, all was reverse transcribed, and so the sequenced material was expressed TCRB transcripts. The data were produced by immunoSEQ multiplex PCR, yet TCRdb's version contains in-frame clones alone and is incomplete. The data contain more than 100,000 clones, around 10% of them singletons. The CDR3 length is 14 residues. Germline CDR1 and CDR2: MNHEY and SMNVEV (reference sequence). Trimming took 5 bases from V and 1 from J, leaving 11 bases between them. The rearrangement links TRBV27 to TRBJ2-5; D unclear. This TCR was sampled from a man aged 25 to 40 with type 1 diabetes. Source material: central memory CD4+ T cells from blood. The CDR3 is CASSRSRFQETQYF. CDR3 DNA sequence: TGTGCCAGCAGTAGGAGTCGGTTCCAAGAGACCCAGTACTTC.